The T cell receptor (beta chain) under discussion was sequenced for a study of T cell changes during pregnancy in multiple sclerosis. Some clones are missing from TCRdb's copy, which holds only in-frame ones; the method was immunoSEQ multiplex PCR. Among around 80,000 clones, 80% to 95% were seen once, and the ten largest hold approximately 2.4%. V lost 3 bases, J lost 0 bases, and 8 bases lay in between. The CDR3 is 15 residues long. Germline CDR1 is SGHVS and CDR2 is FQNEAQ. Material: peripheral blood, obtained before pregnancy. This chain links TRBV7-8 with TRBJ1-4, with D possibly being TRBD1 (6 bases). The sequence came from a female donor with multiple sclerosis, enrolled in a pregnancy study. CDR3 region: CASSLTGSTNEKLFF. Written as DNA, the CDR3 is TGTGCCAGCAGCTTGACAGGATCAACTAATGAAAAACTGTTTTTT.